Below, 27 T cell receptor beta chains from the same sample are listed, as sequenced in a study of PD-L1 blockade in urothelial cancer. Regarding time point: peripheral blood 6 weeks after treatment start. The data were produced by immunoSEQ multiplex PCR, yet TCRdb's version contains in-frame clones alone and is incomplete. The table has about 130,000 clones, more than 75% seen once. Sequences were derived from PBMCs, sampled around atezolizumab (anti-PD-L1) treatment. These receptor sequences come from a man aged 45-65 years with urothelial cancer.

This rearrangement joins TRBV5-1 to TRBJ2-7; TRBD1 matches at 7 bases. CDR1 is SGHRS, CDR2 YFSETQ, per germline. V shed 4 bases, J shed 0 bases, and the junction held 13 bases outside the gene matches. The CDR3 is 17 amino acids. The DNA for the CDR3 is TGCGCCAGCAGCGTACAACCGGGACAGCCCAACTCCTACGAGCAGTACTTC. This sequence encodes CASSVQPGQPNSYEQYF. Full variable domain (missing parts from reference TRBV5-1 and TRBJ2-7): KAGVTQTPRYLIKTRGQQVTLSCSPISGHRSVSWYQQTPGQGLQFLFEYFSETQRNKGNFPGRFSGRQFSNSRSEMNVSTLELGDSALYLCASSVQPGQPNSYEQYFGPGTRLTVT.

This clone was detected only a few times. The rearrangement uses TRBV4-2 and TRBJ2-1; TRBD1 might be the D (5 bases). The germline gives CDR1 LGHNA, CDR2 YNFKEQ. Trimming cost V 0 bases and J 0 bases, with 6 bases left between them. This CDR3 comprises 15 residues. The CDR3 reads CASSQEQDSYNEQFF. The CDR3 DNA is TGTGCCAGCAGCCAAGAACAGGACTCCTACAATGAGCAGTTCTTC.

The CDR3 reads CASRADRDINYGYTF. Written as DNA, the CDR3 is TGTGCCAGCAGGGCCGACCGGGACATTAACTATGGCTACACCTTC. V gene TRBV6-6 combines with J gene TRBJ1-2; possible D gene TRBD1, 6 bases. This CDR3 has 15 residues. V lost 6 bases and J lost 1, with 15 bases in between. Germline V gene data show CDR1 as MNHNY and CDR2 as SVGAGI (reference sequence).

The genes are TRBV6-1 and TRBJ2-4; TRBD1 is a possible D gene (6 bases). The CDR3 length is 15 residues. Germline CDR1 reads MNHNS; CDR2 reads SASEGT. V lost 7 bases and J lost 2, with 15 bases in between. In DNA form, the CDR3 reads TGTGCCAGCAAATACAGGGACAATACCAAAAACATTCAGTACTTC. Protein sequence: CASKYRDNTKNIQYF.

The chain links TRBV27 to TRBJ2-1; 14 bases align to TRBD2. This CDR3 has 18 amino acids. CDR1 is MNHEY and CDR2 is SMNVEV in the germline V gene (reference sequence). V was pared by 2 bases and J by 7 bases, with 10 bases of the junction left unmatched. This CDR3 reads CASSLEAYGLAGGNEQFF. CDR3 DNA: TGTGCCAGCAGTTTAGAGGCTTATGGACTAGCGGGAGGAAATGAGCAGTTCTTC.

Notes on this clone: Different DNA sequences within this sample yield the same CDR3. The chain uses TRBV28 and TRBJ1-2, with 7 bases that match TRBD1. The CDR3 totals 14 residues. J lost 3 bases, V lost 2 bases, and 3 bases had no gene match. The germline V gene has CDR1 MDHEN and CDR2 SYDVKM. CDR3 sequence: CASSLRGLYYGYTF. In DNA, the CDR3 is TGTGCCAGCAGTTTAAGGGGGCTGTACTATGGCTACACCTTC.

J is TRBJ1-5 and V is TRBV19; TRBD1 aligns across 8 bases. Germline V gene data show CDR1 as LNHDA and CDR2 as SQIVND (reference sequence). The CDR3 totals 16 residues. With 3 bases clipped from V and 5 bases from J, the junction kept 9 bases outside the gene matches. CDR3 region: CASSITPAGGHQPQHF. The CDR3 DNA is TGTGCCAGTAGTATTACCCCCGCAGGGGGCCATCAGCCCCAGCATTTT.

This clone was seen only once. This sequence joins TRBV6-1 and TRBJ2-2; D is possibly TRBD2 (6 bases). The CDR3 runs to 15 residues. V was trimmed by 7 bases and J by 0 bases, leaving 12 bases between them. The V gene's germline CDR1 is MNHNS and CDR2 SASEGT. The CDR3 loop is CASTSAIPNTGELFF. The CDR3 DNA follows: TGTGCCAGCACTAGCGCTATACCGAACACCGGGGAGCTGTTTTTT.

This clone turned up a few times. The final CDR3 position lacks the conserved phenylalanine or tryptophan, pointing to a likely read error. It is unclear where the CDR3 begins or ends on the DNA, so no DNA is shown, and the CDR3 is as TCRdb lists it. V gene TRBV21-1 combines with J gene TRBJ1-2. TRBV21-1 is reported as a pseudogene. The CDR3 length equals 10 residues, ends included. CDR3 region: CASSKVANGR.

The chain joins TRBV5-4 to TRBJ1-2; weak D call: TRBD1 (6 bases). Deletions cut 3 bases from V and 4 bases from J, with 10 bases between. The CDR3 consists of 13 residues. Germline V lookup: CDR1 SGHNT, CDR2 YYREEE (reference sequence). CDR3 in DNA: TGTGCCAGCAGCTCCGGACAGTCCTATGGCTACACCTTC. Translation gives CASSSGQSYGYTF.

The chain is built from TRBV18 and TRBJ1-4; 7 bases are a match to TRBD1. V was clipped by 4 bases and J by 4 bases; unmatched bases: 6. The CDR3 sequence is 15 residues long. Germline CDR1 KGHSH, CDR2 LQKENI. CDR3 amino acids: CASSRPGQLNEKLFF. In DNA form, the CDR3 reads TGTGCCAGCTCACGACCGGGACAGCTTAATGAAAAACTGTTTTTT.

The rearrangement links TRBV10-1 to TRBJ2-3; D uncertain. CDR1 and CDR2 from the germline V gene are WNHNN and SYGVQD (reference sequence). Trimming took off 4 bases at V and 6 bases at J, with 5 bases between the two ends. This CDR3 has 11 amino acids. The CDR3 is CASSVADTQYF. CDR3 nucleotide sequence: TGCGCCAGCAGTGTCGCGGATACGCAGTATTTT.

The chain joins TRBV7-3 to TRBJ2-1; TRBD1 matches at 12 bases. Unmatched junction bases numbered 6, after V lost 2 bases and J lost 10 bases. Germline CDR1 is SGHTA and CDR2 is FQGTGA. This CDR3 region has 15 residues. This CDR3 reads CASSLGGTGGLEQFF. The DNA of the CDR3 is TGTGCCAGCAGCTTAGGGGGGACAGGGGGCTTGGAGCAGTTCTTC.

The CDR3 bases are TGCAGCGTTGGAACTAGTAACAACTACGAGCAGTACTTC. Protein: CSVGTSNNYEQYF. This rearrangement joins TRBV29-1 to TRBJ2-7; possibly TRBD2 for D (5 bases). Trimming stripped 4 bases from V and 3 bases from J, with 13 bases between. Looked up from germline, CDR1 is SQVTM and CDR2 is ANQGSEA. The CDR3 has 13 residues.

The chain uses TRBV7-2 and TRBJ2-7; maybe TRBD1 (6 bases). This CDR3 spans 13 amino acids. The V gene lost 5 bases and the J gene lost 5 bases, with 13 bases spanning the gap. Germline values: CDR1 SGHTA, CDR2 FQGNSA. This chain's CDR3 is CASSLMQGHEQYF. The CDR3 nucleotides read TGTGCCAGCAGCCTCATGCAGGGGCACGAGCAGTACTTC.

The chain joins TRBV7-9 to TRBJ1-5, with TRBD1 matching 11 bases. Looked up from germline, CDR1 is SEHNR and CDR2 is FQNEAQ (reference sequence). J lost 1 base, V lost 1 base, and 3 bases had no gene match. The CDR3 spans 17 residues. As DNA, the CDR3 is TGTGCCAGCAGCTTAGGGACAGGGGGCGGGAGCAATCAGCCCCAGCATTTT. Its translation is CASSLGTGGGSNQPQHF.

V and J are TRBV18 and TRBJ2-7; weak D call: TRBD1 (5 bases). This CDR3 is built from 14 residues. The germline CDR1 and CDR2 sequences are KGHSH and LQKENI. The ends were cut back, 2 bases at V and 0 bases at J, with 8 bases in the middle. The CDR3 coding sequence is TGTGCCAGCTCACCAAGACAGAGCTCCTACGAGCAGTACTTC. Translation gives CASSPRQSSYEQYF.

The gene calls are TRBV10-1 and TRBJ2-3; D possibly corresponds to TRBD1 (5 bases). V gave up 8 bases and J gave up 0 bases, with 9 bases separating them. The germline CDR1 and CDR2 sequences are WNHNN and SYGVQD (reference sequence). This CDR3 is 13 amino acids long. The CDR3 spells CASGAASTDTQYF. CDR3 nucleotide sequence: TGCGCCAGCGGGGCGGCCAGCACAGATACGCAGTATTTT.

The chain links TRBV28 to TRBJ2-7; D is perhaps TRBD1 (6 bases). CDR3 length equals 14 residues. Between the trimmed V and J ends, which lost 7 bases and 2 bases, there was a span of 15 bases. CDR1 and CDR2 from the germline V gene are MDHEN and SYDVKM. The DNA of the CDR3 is TGTGCCAGCACCGACCGGGACACCACCTACGAGCAGTACTTC. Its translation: CASTDRDTTYEQYF.

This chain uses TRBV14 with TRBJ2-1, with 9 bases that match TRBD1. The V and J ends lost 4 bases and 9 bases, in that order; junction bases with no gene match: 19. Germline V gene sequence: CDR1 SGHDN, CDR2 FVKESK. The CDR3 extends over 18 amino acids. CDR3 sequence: CASSLSAFDRGERSEQFF. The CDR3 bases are TGTGCCAGCAGCCTTTCAGCTTTCGACAGGGGGGAACGTAGTGAGCAGTTCTTC.

The CDR3 sequence is CASSLSDTIGYTF. CDR3 coding DNA: TGTGCCAGCAGCTTGTCTGACACCATTGGCTACACCTTC. The J gene is TRBJ1-2, the V gene TRBV5-5; D call uncertain. CDR1 and CDR2 (germline): SGHKS, YYEKEE (reference sequence). V was clipped by 1 base and J by 7 bases, with 11 bases between them. The CDR3 is 13 amino acids.

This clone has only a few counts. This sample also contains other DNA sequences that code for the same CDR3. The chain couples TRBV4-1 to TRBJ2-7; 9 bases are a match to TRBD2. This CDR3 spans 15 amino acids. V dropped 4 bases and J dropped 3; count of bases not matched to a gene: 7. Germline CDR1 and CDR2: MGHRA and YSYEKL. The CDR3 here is CASSPLTSGRYEQYF. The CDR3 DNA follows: TGCGCCAGCAGCCCTTTGACTAGCGGCCGCTACGAGCAGTACTTC.

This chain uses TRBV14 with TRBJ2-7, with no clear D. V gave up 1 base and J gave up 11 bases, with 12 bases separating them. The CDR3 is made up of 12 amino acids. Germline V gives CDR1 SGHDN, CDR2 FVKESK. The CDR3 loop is CASSQGTSSKYF. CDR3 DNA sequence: TGTGCCAGCAGCCAAGGAACGAGTTCTAAGTACTTC.

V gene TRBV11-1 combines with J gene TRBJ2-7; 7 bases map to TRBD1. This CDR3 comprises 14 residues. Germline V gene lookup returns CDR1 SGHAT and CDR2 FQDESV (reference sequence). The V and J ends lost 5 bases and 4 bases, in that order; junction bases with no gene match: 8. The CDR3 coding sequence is TGTGCCAGCAGCCTCCACAGGGGACCGTACGAGCAGTACTTC. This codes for CASSLHRGPYEQYF.

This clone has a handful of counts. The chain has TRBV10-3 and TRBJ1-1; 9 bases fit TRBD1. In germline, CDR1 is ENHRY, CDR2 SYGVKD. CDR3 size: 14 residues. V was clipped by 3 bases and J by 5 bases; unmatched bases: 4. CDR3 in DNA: TGTGCCATCAGTGAAGGACAGGGGAGGACTGAAGCTTTCTTT. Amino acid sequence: CAISEGQGRTEAFF.

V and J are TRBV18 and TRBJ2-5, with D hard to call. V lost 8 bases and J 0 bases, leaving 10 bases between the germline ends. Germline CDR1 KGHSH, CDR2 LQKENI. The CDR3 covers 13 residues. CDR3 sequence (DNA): TGTGCCAGCGCCCCAGCGTACCAAGAGACCCAGTACTTC. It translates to CASAPAYQETQYF.

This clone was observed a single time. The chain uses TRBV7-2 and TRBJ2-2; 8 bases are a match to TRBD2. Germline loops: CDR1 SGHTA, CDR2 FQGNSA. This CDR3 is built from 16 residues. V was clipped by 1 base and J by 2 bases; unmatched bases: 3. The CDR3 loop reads CASSLVLAANTGELFF. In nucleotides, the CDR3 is TGTGCCAGCAGCTTAGTACTAGCGGCTAACACCGGGGAGCTGTTTTTT.